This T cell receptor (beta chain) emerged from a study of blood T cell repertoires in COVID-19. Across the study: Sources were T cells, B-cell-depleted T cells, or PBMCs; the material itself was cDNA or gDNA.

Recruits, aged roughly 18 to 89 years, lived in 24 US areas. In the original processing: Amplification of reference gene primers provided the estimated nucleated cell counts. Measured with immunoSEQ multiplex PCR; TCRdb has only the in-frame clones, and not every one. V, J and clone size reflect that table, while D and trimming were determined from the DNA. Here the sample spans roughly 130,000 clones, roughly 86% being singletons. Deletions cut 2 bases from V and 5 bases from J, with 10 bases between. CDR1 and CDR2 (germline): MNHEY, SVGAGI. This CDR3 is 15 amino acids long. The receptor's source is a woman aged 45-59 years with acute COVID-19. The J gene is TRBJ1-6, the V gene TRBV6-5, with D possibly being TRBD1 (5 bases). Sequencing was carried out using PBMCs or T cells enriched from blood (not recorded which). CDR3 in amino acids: CASSYAGVDNSPLHF. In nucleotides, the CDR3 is TGTGCCAGCAGTTACGCGGGGGTAGATAATTCACCCCTCCACTTT.